This is a list of T cell receptor beta chains from one sample in a study of T cells in Graves' hyperthyroidism and ophthalmopathy. TCRdb ran MiXCR on the multiplex PCR reads and lists one entry per CDR3 protein. The sample holds under 400,000 distinct CDR3 sequences, about 12% seen once. The specimen was blood. The receptors stem from a woman in her late teens or twenties with Graves' hyperthyroidism. Each CDR3 is given with its conserved first and last residue. Fields, in order: D gene, clone size, V gene, J gene, CDR3 protein, CDR3 DNA. D genes are given only for firm matches. A row's size may be missing; if present it is once, few, many or a size class.

D: .; size: many; V: TRBV20-1; J: TRBJ2-7; CDR3: CSASQDGTYEQYF; DNA: TGCAGTGCTTCTCAGGACGGTACCTACGAGCAGTACTTC
D: .; size: .; V: TRBV12-3/TRBV12-4; J: TRBJ2-5; CDR3: CASRTLAETQYF; DNA: TGTGCCAGCAGGACCCTAGCGGAGACCCAGTACTTC
D: .; size: many; V: TRBV27; J: TRBJ1-1; CDR3: CASSLSWRTEAFF; DNA: TGTGCCAGCAGTTTATCATGGCGGACTGAAGCTTTCTTT
D: .; size: .; V: TRBV20-1; J: TRBJ2-1; CDR3: CSAPLYNEQFF; DNA: TGCAGTGCTCCCCTCTACAATGAGCAGTTCTTC
D: TRBD1; size: few; V: TRBV11-1; J: TRBJ2-3; CDR3: CASSIAGTGADTQYF; DNA: TGTGCCAGCAGTATCGCCGGGACAGGGGCAGATACGCAGTATTTT
D: TRBD1; size: .; V: TRBV9; J: TRBJ1-6; CDR3: CASSVRGDNSPLHF; DNA: TGTGCCAGCAGCGTCAGGGGGGATAATTCACCCCTCCACTTT
D: .; size: many; V: TRBV20-1; J: TRBJ1-5; CDR3: CSARERDYSNQPQHF; DNA: TGCAGTGCTAGGGAGAGGGATTATAGCAATCAGCCCCAGCATTTT
D: .; size: many; V: TRBV30; J: TRBJ2-7; CDR3: CAWSRGEGPYEQYF; DNA: TGTGCCTGGAGTAGGGGGGAGGGCCCCTACGAGCAGTACTTC
D: TRBD2; size: .; V: TRBV7-2; J: TRBJ2-1; CDR3: CASRLAGRNEQFF; DNA: TGTGCCAGCCGCTTAGCGGGACGGAATGAGCAGTTCTTC
D: .; size: many; V: TRBV6-6; J: TRBJ2-5; CDR3: CASSYLGTSAETQYF; DNA: TGTGCCAGCAGTTACCTGGGGACCTCGGCAGAGACCCAGTACTTC
D: TRBD2; size: many; V: TRBV7-2; J: TRBJ2-7; CDR3: CASSLAGGASSYEQYF; DNA: TGTGCCAGCAGCCTGGCGGGGGGGGCGAGCTCCTACGAGCAGTACTTC
D: .; size: many; V: TRBV13; J: TRBJ2-2; CDR3: CASSLPSEGAGELFF; DNA: TGTGCCAGCAGCTTACCGTCTGAGGGTGCCGGGGAGCTGTTTTTT
D: .; size: many; V: TRBV7-9; J: TRBJ2-1; CDR3: CASSLARVRVAYNEQFF; DNA: TGTGCCAGCAGCTTAGCGAGAGTAAGGGTAGCCTACAATGAGCAGTTCTTC
D: .; size: many; V: TRBV20-1; J: TRBJ2-1; CDR3: CSAKGPRYNEQFF; DNA: TGCAGTGCTAAAGGACCGAGATACAATGAGCAGTTCTTC
D: TRBD1; size: few; V: TRBV20-1; J: TRBJ1-5; CDR3: CSATSGGRNQPQHF; DNA: TGCAGTGCTACCTCAGGGGGCCGTAATCAGCCCCAGCATTTT
D: TRBD1; size: few; V: TRBV6-1; J: TRBJ2-1; CDR3: CASSSVRDRGFMHEQFF; DNA: TGTGCCAGCAGTTCAGTACGGGACAGGGGGTTTATGCATGAGCAGTTCTTC
D: .; size: many; V: TRBV28; J: TRBJ1-6; CDR3: CASSLNNSPLHF; DNA: TGTGCCAGCAGTTTGAATAATTCACCCCTCCACTTT
D: TRBD1; size: .; V: TRBV20-1; J: TRBJ2-7; CDR3: CSASGGQGVSSYGQYF; DNA: TGCAGTGCTAGCGGGGGACAGGGGGTCTCCTCCTACGGGCAGTACTTC
D: .; size: many; V: TRBV18; J: TRBJ2-7; CDR3: CASSPYTTGRDEQYF; DNA: TGTGCCAGCTCACCCTATACCACAGGGCGAGACGAGCAGTACTTC
D: .; size: many; V: TRBV6-1; J: TRBJ2-3; CDR3: CASARRITVPPDTQYF; DNA: TGTGCCAGCGCGAGAAGGATAACGGTCCCGCCAGATACGCAGTATTTT
D: .; size: many; V: TRBV7-9; J: TRBJ2-3; CDR3: CASSFSDTQYF; DNA: TGTGCCAGCAGTTTCTCAGATACGCAGTATTTT
D: TRBD1; size: many; V: TRBV20-1; J: TRBJ1-4; CDR3: CSAADRTATNEKLFF; DNA: TGCAGTGCTGCGGACAGGACAGCAACTAATGAAAAACTGTTTTTT
D: TRBD1; size: .; V: TRBV7-9; J: TRBJ2-3; CDR3: CAGSDRGADTQYF; DNA: TGTGCCGGCAGCGACAGGGGAGCAGATACGCAGTATTTT
D: .; size: .; V: TRBV6-1; J: TRBJ1-2; CDR3: CASELGRDDYGYTF; DNA: TGTGCCAGTGAATTGGGCAGGGATGACTATGGCTACACCTTC
D: TRBD2; size: many; V: TRBV7-3; J: TRBJ2-6; CDR3: CASSLLLAGGSGANVLTF; DNA: TGTGCCAGCAGCTTACTTCTAGCGGGAGGGTCAGGGGCCAACGTCCTGACTTTC
D: .; size: .; V: TRBV6-5; J: TRBJ1-4; CDR3: CASSYSNEKLFF; DNA: TGTGCCAGCAGTTACTCAAATGAAAAACTGTTTTTT
D: .; size: many; V: TRBV5-1; J: TRBJ2-2; CDR3: CASSSRDGLVAYHTGELFF; DNA: TGCGCCAGCAGCTCCCGCGACGGATTAGTTGCCTACCACACCGGGGAGCTGTTTTTT
D: .; size: many; V: TRBV7-9; J: TRBJ1-2; CDR3: CASSLATGALYYGYTF; DNA: TGTGCCAGCAGCTTAGCGACCGGGGCTTTGTACTATGGCTACACCTTC
D: .; size: many; V: TRBV15; J: TRBJ1-2; CDR3: CATSSARGGYGYTF; DNA: TGTGCCACCAGCAGCGCCCGAGGAGGCTATGGCTACACCTTC
D: TRBD1; size: .; V: TRBV5-8; J: TRBJ2-3; CDR3: CASSPGTGLYF; DNA: TGTGCCAGCAGCCCCGGGACAGGGTTGTATTTT
D: .; size: many; V: TRBV2; J: TRBJ1-2; CDR3: CASSEDATHYGYTF; DNA: TGTGCCAGCAGTGAAGACGCGACACACTATGGCTACACCTTC
D: .; size: many; V: TRBV24-1; J: TRBJ1-2; CDR3: CATSDSLYKGYTF; DNA: TGTGCCACCAGTGATTCTTTATATAAAGGCTACACCTTC
D: .; size: many; V: TRBV2; J: TRBJ1-3; CDR3: CASSAEASTTGNTIYF; DNA: TGTGCCAGCAGTGCGGAAGCAAGTACAACTGGAAACACCATATATTTT
D: .; size: .; V: TRBV28; J: TRBJ1-2; CDR3: CASTPGAPDYNGYTF; DNA: TGTGCCAGCACCCCAGGGGCCCCGGACTATAATGGCTACACCTTC
D: .; size: .; V: TRBV4-1; J: TRBJ2-3; CDR3: CASSQGGTNTDTQYF; DNA: TGCGCCAGCAGCCAAGGCGGGACAAACACAGATACGCAGTATTTT
D: .; size: many; V: TRBV20-1; J: TRBJ2-3; CDR3: CSARANLAVPTDTQYF; DNA: TGCAGTGCTAGAGCTAACTTAGCTGTCCCCACAGATACGCAGTATTTT
D: .; size: many; V: TRBV9; J: TRBJ2-7; CDR3: CASSVALYNEQYF; DNA: TGTGCCAGCAGCGTAGCTCTATATAACGAGCAGTACTTC
D: TRBD1; size: many; V: TRBV5-1; J: TRBJ2-7; CDR3: CASSLYRGPYEQYF; DNA: TGCGCCAGCAGCTTGTACAGGGGACCCTACGAGCAGTACTTC
D: .; size: many; V: TRBV5-8; J: TRBJ2-2; CDR3: CASSFPGGGNTGELFF; DNA: TGTGCCAGCAGCTTCCCCGGGGGCGGAAACACCGGGGAGCTGTTTTTT
D: TRBD1; size: many; V: TRBV7-8; J: TRBJ2-5; CDR3: CASSLTTGQETQYF; DNA: TGTGCCAGCAGCTTGACGACAGGGCAAGAGACCCAGTACTTC
D: TRBD1; size: many; V: TRBV28; J: TRBJ2-7; CDR3: CASSLPGQGSRYEQYF; DNA: TGTGCCAGCAGTTTACCCGGACAGGGGTCACGCTACGAGCAGTACTTC
D: TRBD1; size: few; V: TRBV18; J: TRBJ1-2; CDR3: CASSPSMEGADGYTF; DNA: TGTGCCAGCTCCCCCTCTATGGAGGGGGCGGATGGCTACACCTTC
D: TRBD1; size: few; V: TRBV3-1; J: TRBJ1-4; CDR3: CASSLGQGGEEKLFF; DNA: TGTGCCAGCAGCCTCGGACAGGGGGGTGAGGAAAAACTGTTTTTT
D: .; size: many; V: TRBV20-1; J: TRBJ1-1; CDR3: CSAQASGWETEAFF; DNA: TGCAGTGCTCAAGCCTCAGGGTGGGAGACTGAAGCTTTCTTT
D: .; size: many; V: TRBV27; J: TRBJ1-5; CDR3: CASSLSGFYSNQPQHF; DNA: TGTGCCAGCAGTTTGTCGGGATTCTATAGCAATCAGCCCCAGCATTTT
D: .; size: .; V: TRBV7-2; J: TRBJ2-7; CDR3: CASSLEGVRSYEQYF; DNA: TGTGCCAGCAGCTTAGAAGGGGTCAGATCCTACGAGCAGTACTTC
D: TRBD1; size: many; V: TRBV12-3/TRBV12-4; J: TRBJ1-1; CDR3: CASSPMGGTGREAFF; DNA: TGTGCCAGCAGCCCCATGGGCGGGACAGGGCGGGAAGCTTTCTTT
D: .; size: many; V: TRBV18; J: TRBJ2-1; CDR3: CASSPPGARRELNEQFF; DNA: TGTGCCAGCTCACCCCCGGGCGCCCGGAGGGAGTTAAATGAGCAGTTCTTC
D: .; size: .; V: TRBV4-2; J: TRBJ1-2; CDR3: CASSHYREGGYTF; DNA: TGTGCCAGCAGCCACTACCGGGAGGGAGGCTACACCTTC
D: TRBD1; size: few; V: TRBV19; J: TRBJ1-2; CDR3: CASSLIGTGLSGYTF; DNA: TGTGCCAGTAGTCTAATTGGGACAGGGCTTAGTGGCTACACCTTC
D: .; size: many; V: TRBV4-3; J: TRBJ2-3; CDR3: CASSQISSADTQYF; DNA: TGCGCCAGCAGCCAAATAAGTAGTGCAGATACGCAGTATTTT